These T cell receptor beta chains were read from a single sample in a study of identical twins. MiXCR, run by TCRdb on the 5' RACE reads, gives a single entry per CDR3 protein. The profile shows about 470,000 distinct CDR3 sequences, 24% of them singletons. The same data also went into a second study, on T cells expressing NK-cell markers.

The sequencing input was CD4+ T cells sorted from blood. All receptors come from a woman under 30 in good health. CDR3s include the opening cysteine and the closing phenylalanine or tryptophan. Fields, in order: CDR3 protein, CDR3 DNA, J gene, D gene, V gene, clone size. The D gene is left open where the match is weak. Only some rows state a clone size, as once, few, many or a class for expanded clones.

CASSLFGSKAFF,TGTGCCAGCAGTTTATTCGGGTCCAAGGCTTTCTTT,TRBJ1-1,-,TRBV12-3/TRBV12-4,few
CASRSGTAGEQYF,TGTGCCAGCAGAAGCGGGACAGCCGGCGAGCAGTACTTC,TRBJ2-7,-,TRBV5-5,few
CASSYGHRGYEQYF,TGTGCCAGCAGTTACGGCCACCGGGGGTACGAGCAGTACTTC,TRBJ2-7,-,TRBV6-2/TRBV6-3,-
CSARESGEDDTEAFF,TGCAGTGCTAGAGAGTCTGGAGAGGACGACACTGAAGCTTTCTTT,TRBJ1-1,-,TRBV20-1,-
CASSHRLTGDGETQYF,TGTGCCAGCAGCCACCGACTTACGGGAGATGGAGAGACCCAGTACTTC,TRBJ2-5,-,TRBV14,-
CSLLGDKENEQFF,TGCAGCCTCCTCGGGGACAAGGAAAATGAGCAGTTCTTC,TRBJ2-1,-,TRBV29-1,-
CASSVGATGGTYEQYF,TGTGCCAGCAGCGTAGGGGCGACAGGCGGCACCTACGAGCAGTACTTC,TRBJ2-7,-,TRBV9,-
CASSVGPQSTDTQYF,TGTGCCAGCAGCGTAGGGCCCCAAAGCACAGATACGCAGTATTTT,TRBJ2-3,-,TRBV9,-
CASSNPLRELFF,TGTGCCAGTAGCAACCCCCTTCGGGAGCTGTTTTTT,TRBJ2-2,-,TRBV19,-
CSARAPENTF,TGCAGTGCTAGAGCCCCAGAGAACACCTTC,TRBJ1-2,-,TRBV20-1,-
CASGVGTGSEKLFF,TGTGCTAGTGGTGTTGGGACAGGGAGCGAAAAACTGTTTTTT,TRBJ1-4,TRBD1,TRBV12-5,-
CASSVTVSKETQYF,TGCGCCAGCAGCGTGACAGTTTCCAAAGAGACCCAGTACTTC,TRBJ2-5,-,TRBV5-1,-
CASSWDTGELFF,TGCGCCAGCAGCTGGGACACCGGGGAGCTGTTTTTT,TRBJ2-2,-,TRBV5-1,-
CSARQFGQGGGVAQYF,TGCAGTGCTAGACAATTCGGACAGGGGGGTGGGGTGGCCCAGTACTTC,TRBJ2-5,TRBD1,TRBV20-1,few
CASSLAGLAAYEQYF,TGTGCCAGCAGCTTAGCGGGACTAGCGGCCTACGAGCAGTACTTC,TRBJ2-7,TRBD2,TRBV7-2,few
CASSWTTMANYGYTF,TGTGCCAGCAGCTGGACAACGATGGCTAACTATGGCTACACCTTC,TRBJ1-2,-,TRBV5-5,-
CASSVGPANEQYF,TGTGCCAGCAGCGTAGGTCCGGCAAACGAGCAGTACTTC,TRBJ2-7,-,TRBV9,-
CASSLRFRGKMSGYTF,TGCGCCAGCAGCTTACGATTCAGGGGAAAGATGAGTGGCTACACCTTC,TRBJ1-2,-,TRBV5-1,few
CASSLDRERHEQYF,TGCGCCAGCAGCTTGGACAGGGAACGCCACGAGCAGTACTTC,TRBJ2-7,-,TRBV5-1,few
CASSRNIGRQETQYF,TGTGCCAGCAGCCGGAATATTGGGCGTCAAGAGACCCAGTACTTC,TRBJ2-5,-,TRBV11-2,few
CASSLEPSTDTQYF,TGTGCCAGCAGCTTAGAACCGAGCACAGATACGCAGTATTTT,TRBJ2-3,-,TRBV7-2,many
CSVGGSGSYEQYF,TGCAGCGTGGGGGGGTCCGGCTCCTACGAGCAGTACTTC,TRBJ2-7,TRBD2,TRBV29-1,-
CASSLRQDTEAFF,TGTGCCAGCAGCTTGCGACAGGACACTGAAGCTTTCTTT,TRBJ1-1,-,TRBV7-2,many
CSAPARRGSYNEQFF,TGCAGTGCCCCGGCCAGGCGGGGCTCCTACAATGAGCAGTTCTTC,TRBJ2-1,-,TRBV20-1,few
CASSLKREIKNIQYF,TGTGCCAGCAGTTTGAAGCGGGAGATCAAAAACATTCAGTACTTC,TRBJ2-4,TRBD2,TRBV12-3/TRBV12-4,-
CASSLRGPTVGELFF,TGTGCCAGCAGCTTACGGGGACCTACCGTCGGGGAGCTGTTTTTT,TRBJ2-2,-,TRBV6-5,-
CASSTPGAYEQYF,TGTGCCAGCAGCACCCCTGGCGCGTACGAGCAGTACTTC,TRBJ2-7,-,TRBV7-2,-
CAISGTTGELFF,TGTGCCATCAGTGGGACGACCGGGGAGCTGTTTTTT,TRBJ2-2,-,TRBV10-3,few
CASSFTSGGSYNEQFF,TGCGCCAGCAGCTTCACTAGCGGGGGGAGCTACAATGAGCAGTTCTTC,TRBJ2-1,TRBD2,TRBV5-1,-
CASSSRTGPTDTQYF,TGCGCCAGCAGCTCAAGGACCGGACCCACAGATACGCAGTATTTT,TRBJ2-3,-,TRBV5-1,-
CSVATGDEQYF,TGCAGCGTCGCTACAGGGGACGAGCAGTACTTC,TRBJ2-7,TRBD1,TRBV29-1,many
CASSPVLAGGEETQYF,TGTGCCAGCAGCCCGGTACTAGCGGGAGGCGAAGAGACCCAGTACTTC,TRBJ2-5,TRBD2,TRBV7-9,-
CASSTRGQDPYEQYF,TGTGCCAGCAGCACAAGGGGACAAGACCCCTACGAGCAGTACTTC,TRBJ2-7,-,TRBV5-5,-
CASSRGGGYIQYF,TGTGCCAGCAGCCGTGGTGGTGGTTACATTCAGTACTTC,TRBJ2-4,-,TRBV14,-
CASSTLMTGGHGYTF,TGTGCCAGCAGTACCTTAATGACAGGGGGCCATGGCTACACCTTC,TRBJ1-2,TRBD1,TRBV12-3/TRBV12-4,many
CASSLMGSQETQYF,TGCGCCAGCAGCTTGATGGGCAGCCAAGAGACCCAGTACTTC,TRBJ2-5,-,TRBV5-1,-
CSAKGQGGWTEAFF,TGCAGCGCCAAGGGACAGGGGGGATGGACTGAAGCTTTCTTT,TRBJ1-1,TRBD1,TRBV29-1,many
CASHEPLETQYF,TGTGCCAGCCACGAACCATTAGAGACCCAGTACTTC,TRBJ2-5,-,TRBV6-1,-
CASTGLRNTEAFF,TGTGCCAGCACGGGGTTGAGGAACACTGAAGCTTTCTTT,TRBJ1-1,-,TRBV6-1,many
CASSQEVGGSLEPQHF,TGCGCCAGCAGCCAAGAGGTCGGAGGGTCGTTGGAGCCCCAGCATTTT,TRBJ1-5,-,TRBV4-3,once
CASRPTYRGPYYGYTF,TGTGCCAGCAGACCAACCTACAGGGGGCCCTACTATGGCTACACCTTC,TRBJ1-2,TRBD1,TRBV7-9,-
CASSPTAGVLTDTQYF,TGCGCCAGCAGCCCAACAGCGGGGGTCCTCACAGATACGCAGTATTTT,TRBJ2-3,TRBD2,TRBV5-1,few
CATSRDQGQGAFF,TGTGCCACCAGCAGAGATCAGGGACAGGGGGCTTTCTTT,TRBJ1-1,TRBD1,TRBV15,-
CASSLGRPGMNTEAFF,TGTGCCAGCAGCTTGGGTCGGCCAGGCATGAACACTGAAGCTTTCTTT,TRBJ1-1,-,TRBV5-5,-
CATSRDVGQPLGYTF,TGTGCCACCAGCAGAGATGTAGGGCAGCCCCTAGGCTACACCTTC,TRBJ1-2,-,TRBV15,-
CASSPGGLERTQYF,TGTGCCAGCAGCCCCGGGGGCCTAGAGCGTACGCAGTATTTT,TRBJ2-3,-,TRBV5-5,few
CASSPGQATSGANVLTF,TGTGCCAGCTCACCGGGACAGGCGACCTCTGGGGCCAACGTCCTGACTTTC,TRBJ2-6,TRBD1,TRBV18,-
CASSLGVYLSGANVLTF,TGTGCCAGCAGCTTAGGCGTGTACCTCTCTGGGGCCAACGTCCTGACTTTC,TRBJ2-6,-,TRBV11-2,-
CSARPGGPRTEAFF,TGCAGTGCTAGACCCGGGGGCCCGAGGACTGAAGCTTTCTTT,TRBJ1-1,-,TRBV20-1,few
CASGGGGQETQYF,TGCGCCAGCGGGGGCGGCGGCCAAGAGACCCAGTACTTC,TRBJ2-5,-,TRBV5-1,-
CASSRSGTGTHEQYF,TGTGCCAGCAGCCGATCCGGGACAGGTACCCACGAGCAGTACTTC,TRBJ2-7,TRBD1,TRBV7-9,-
CASSQQPGTQYF,TGTGCCAGCAGCCAACAGCCAGGGACCCAGTACTTC,TRBJ2-5,-,TRBV7-2,-
CSARDQGAPGF,TGCAGTGCTAGAGATCAGGGGGCGCCGGGCTTC,TRBJ1-2,TRBD1,TRBV20-1,-
CASSIQLKDTEAFF,TGTGCCAGTAGTATCCAGCTTAAGGACACTGAAGCTTTCTTT,TRBJ1-1,-,TRBV19,-